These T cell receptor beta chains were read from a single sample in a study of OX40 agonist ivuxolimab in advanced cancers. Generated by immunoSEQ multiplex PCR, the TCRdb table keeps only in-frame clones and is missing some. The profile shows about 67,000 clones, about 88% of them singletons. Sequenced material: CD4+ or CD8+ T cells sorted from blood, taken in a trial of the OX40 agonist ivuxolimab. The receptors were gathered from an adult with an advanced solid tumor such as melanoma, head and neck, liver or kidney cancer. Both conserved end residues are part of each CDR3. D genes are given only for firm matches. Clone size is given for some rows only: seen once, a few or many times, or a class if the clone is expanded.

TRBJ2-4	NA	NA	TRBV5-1	CASSSTGDTGKNIQYF	TGCGCCAGCAGCTCGACGGGGGACACTGGGAAAAACATTCAGTACTTC
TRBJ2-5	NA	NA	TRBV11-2	CASRLLAEETQYF	TGTGCCAGCAGACTACTAGCTGAAGAGACCCAGTACTTC
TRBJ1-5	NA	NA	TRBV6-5	CASRTQAGSNQPQHF	TGTGCCAGCAGAACTCAGGCCGGGTCTAATCAGCCCCAGCATTTT
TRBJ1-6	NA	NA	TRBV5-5	CASSLLGGESPLHF	TGTGCCAGCAGCTTGTTGGGGGGAGAGTCACCCCTCCACTTT
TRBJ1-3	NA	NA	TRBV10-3	CAISEWSSGNTIYF	TGTGCCATCAGTGAGTGGTCCTCTGGAAACACCATATATTTT
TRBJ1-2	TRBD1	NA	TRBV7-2	CASIPTGGVYGYTF	TGTGCCAGCATTCCTACAGGGGGCGTCTATGGCTACACCTTC
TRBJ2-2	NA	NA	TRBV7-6	CASSEAANTGELFF	TGTGCCAGCAGCGAAGCGGCGAACACCGGGGAGCTGTTTTTT
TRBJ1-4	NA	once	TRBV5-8	CASSFTGRGANEKLFF	TGTGCCAGCAGCTTTACAGGGAGAGGGGCTAATGAAAAACTGTTTTTT
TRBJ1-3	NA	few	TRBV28	CASSWGGNTIYF	TGTGCCAGCAGTTGGGGAGGAAACACCATATATTTT
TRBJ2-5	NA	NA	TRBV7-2	CASSRGQIQETQYF	TGTGCCAGCAGCCGCGGACAGATCCAAGAGACCCAGTACTTC
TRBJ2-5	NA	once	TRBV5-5	CASSFLDPPGETQYF	TGTGCCAGCAGCTTCCTGGACCCTCCGGGAGAGACCCAGTACTTC
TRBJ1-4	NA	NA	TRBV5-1	CASSSRLATNEKLFF	TGCGCCAGCAGCTCTCGACTGGCAACTAATGAAAAACTGTTTTTT
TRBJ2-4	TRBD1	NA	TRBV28	CASSGSGQGADIQYF	TGTGCCAGCAGTGGTTCGGGACAGGGGGCGGACATTCAGTACTTC
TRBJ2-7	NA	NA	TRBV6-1	CASSELFSYEQYF	TGTGCCAGCAGTGAACTCTTCTCCTACGAGCAGTACTTC
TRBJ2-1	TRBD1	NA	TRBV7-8	CASSLVYRGNEQFF	TGTGCCAGCAGCTTGGTTTACAGGGGCAATGAGCAGTTCTTC
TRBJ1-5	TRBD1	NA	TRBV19	CASGGFGTGRNQPQHF	TGTGCCAGTGGAGGGTTCGGGACAGGGCGTAATCAGCCCCAGCATTTT
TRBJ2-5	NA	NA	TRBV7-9	CASSLVDKETQYF	TGTGCCAGCAGCTTAGTAGACAAAGAGACCCAGTACTTC
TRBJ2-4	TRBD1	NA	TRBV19	CASSSANRGTAKNIQYF	TGTGCCAGTAGTTCCGCCAACAGGGGGACGGCCAAAAACATTCAGTACTTC
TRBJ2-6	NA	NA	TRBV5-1	CASSIDSGANVLTF	TGCGCCAGCAGCATAGACTCTGGGGCCAACGTCCTGACTTTC
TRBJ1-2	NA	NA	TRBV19	CASSTRAYGYTF	TGTGCCAGTAGTACCAGGGCCTATGGCTACACCTTC
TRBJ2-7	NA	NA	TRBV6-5	CASSYSWLATYEQYF	TGTGCCAGCAGTTACTCGTGGCTAGCCACCTACGAGCAGTACTTC
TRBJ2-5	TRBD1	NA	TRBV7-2	CASSQRTGVGETQYF	TGTGCCAGCAGCCAAAGGACAGGGGTGGGAGAGACCCAGTACTTC
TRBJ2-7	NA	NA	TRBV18	CASSQGYEQYF	TGTGCCAGCTCACAGGGTTACGAGCAGTACTTC
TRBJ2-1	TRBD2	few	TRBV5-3	CAQAPWGGWNEQFF	TGTGCCCAAGCACCGTGGGGGGGATGGAATGAGCAGTTCTTC
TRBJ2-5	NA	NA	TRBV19	CASTSSGQETQYF	TGTGCCAGTACAAGCTCCGGGCAAGAGACCCAGTACTTC
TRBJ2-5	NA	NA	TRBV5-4	CASSRFSEETQYF	TGTGCCAGCAGCAGGTTCTCGGAGGAGACCCAGTACTTC
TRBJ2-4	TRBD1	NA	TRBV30	CAWSPGQGRYF	TGTGCCTGGAGTCCGGGACAGGGAAGGTACTTC